The 22 T cell receptor beta chains presented below share a single source sample, sequenced in a study of T cells in Graves' hyperthyroidism and ophthalmopathy. What was amplified from RNA transcripts were TCR beta CDR3 regions. During a first-round RT-PCR of the TCR CDR3, the HTBI primer set was used. In TCRdb, the multiplex PCR reads were re-called with MiXCR into one record per CDR3 protein. Among more than 550,000 distinct CDR3 sequences listed, around a sixth were seen once. Sequenced: blood. These receptors came from a woman aged 50 to 60 with Graves' hyperthyroidism that later progressed to Graves' ophthalmopathy.

In this sample, this clonotype turned up many times. The J gene is TRBJ1-2, the V gene TRBV7-9; 7 bases align to TRBD1. Germline CDR1 is SEHNR and CDR2 is FQNEAQ (reference sequence). The CDR3 has 14 residues. Losses at the gene ends were 1 base for V and 8 bases for J; bases not matched to a gene: 7. This chain's CDR3 is CASSLVLQGGGYTF. CDR3 bases: TGTGCCAGCAGCTTAGTCTTGCAGGGGGGCGGCTACACCTTC.

The CDR3 reads CSALAQAQSQLEQYF. The CDR3 nucleotides read TGCAGTGCCCTTGCACAAGCCCAGTCACAATTAGAGCAGTACTTC. The chain joins TRBV20-1 to TRBJ2-7; D unresolved. The germline gives CDR1 DFQATT, CDR2 SNEGSKA (reference sequence). The V gene lost 6 bases and the J gene lost 7 bases, with 25 bases spanning the gap. The CDR3 spans 15 residues.

This clonotype was observed many times. V usage is TRBV7-2 and J usage is TRBJ2-1, with 10 bases lining up with TRBD2. With 3 bases clipped from V and 9 bases from J, the junction kept 14 bases outside the gene matches. Germline CDR1 SGHTA, CDR2 FQGNSA. The CDR3 is 17 amino acids. The CDR3 here is CASSLSGGANLKSEQFF. The DNA for the CDR3 is TGTGCCAGCAGCTTGAGCGGGGGGGCGAATTTAAAGAGTGAGCAGTTCTTC.

Only a few counts were recorded for this clonotype. The CDR3 DNA reads TGCAGCGTTGAAGACCCGGACAGGGAAGGCTACACCTTC. Residues: CSVEDPDREGYTF. The V call is TRBV29-1, the J call TRBJ1-2, with TRBD1 matching over 8 bases. The V and J ends lost 0 bases and 8 bases, in that order; junction bases with no gene match: 5. CDR3 length: 13 amino acids. The germline CDR1 and CDR2 sequences are SQVTM and ANQGSEA.

This clonotype showed up just a few times. This chain connects TRBV2 to TRBJ2-3, with 8 bases lining up with TRBD1. With V trimmed by 7 bases and J by 6 bases, 9 bases remained unmatched. The CDR3 is made up of 14 amino acids. Per the germline V gene, CDR1 is SNHLY and CDR2 is FYNNEI. For the CDR3, the DNA is TGTGCCAGCATTGGCAGGGGGCTGGGGGATACGCAGTATTTT. Translation gives CASIGRGLGDTQYF.

The CDR3 coding sequence is TGTGCCAGCAGTTTAGGGGGGACAGGGGCAGCGTCGGGGGCCAACGTCCTGACTTTC. Amino acids: CASSLGGTGAASGANVLTF. The genes are TRBV12-3 or TRBV12-4 and TRBJ2-6; TRBD1 matches at 10 bases. The CDR3 is 19 residues long. Germline trimming cut 1 base from V and 4 bases from J; bases unmatched to any gene: 10.

CDR3 sequence reads: CASSLRTGNPAGELFF. The CDR3 nucleotides are TGTGCCAGCAGCCTTAGGACAGGGAACCCGGCCGGGGAGCTGTTTTTT. The chain joins TRBV9 to TRBJ2-2; 8 bases fit TRBD1. V lost 4 bases to trimming and J lost 6 bases; unmatched junction nucleotides: 11. The germline CDR1 and CDR2 sequences are SGDLS and YYNGEE. This CDR3 has 16 residues.

This clonotype was detected a few times. The J gene is TRBJ2-3, the V gene TRBV20-1; weak D call: TRBD2 (6 bases). The CDR3 runs 13 residues. The germline CDR1 and CDR2 sequences are DFQATT and SNEGSKA (reference sequence). V dropped 6 bases and J dropped 2 bases, with 12 bases sitting between them. Here the CDR3 reads CSASPDYTDTQYF. The CDR3 coding sequence is TGCAGTGCCTCGCCGGACTACACAGATACGCAGTATTTT.

The chain couples TRBV20-1 to TRBJ1-5; 7 nucleotides match TRBD1. V lost 4 bases and J lost 4; bases outside the gene matches: 4. Germline-derived CDR1 and CDR2 are DFQATT and SNEGSKA (reference sequence). The CDR3 spans 13 residues. The CDR3 spells CSAKGQRNQPQHF. CDR3 coding DNA: TGCAGTGCTAAGGGACAGAGAAATCAGCCCCAGCATTTT.

This clonotype has a handful of counts. The genes are TRBV6-2 or TRBV6-3 and TRBJ2-2; the D is unclear. CDR1 and CDR2 from the germline V gene are MNHEY and SVGEGT. The CDR3 loop spans 16 amino acids. V was trimmed by 6 bases and J by 0 bases, leaving 14 bases between them. This CDR3 reads CASSYTLTANTGELFF. CDR3 bases: TGTGCCAGCAGCTACACCTTGACCGCGAACACCGGGGAGCTGTTTTTT.

This clonotype has ten or more counts. The gene calls are TRBV28 and TRBJ1-1; TRBD1 might be the D (5 bases). With 6 bases removed from V and 4 bases from J, the gap between germline ends came to 15 bases. CDR3 size: 14 residues. Germline V lookup: CDR1 MDHEN, CDR2 SYDVKM. In nucleotides, the CDR3 is TGTGCCAGCAGCCCGGGGCTAAAGGGCACTGAAGCTTTCTTT. It yields the protein CASSPGLKGTEAFF.

This chain uses TRBV19 with TRBJ2-2; a weak D match, TRBD1 (5 bases). CDR3 length equals 17 residues. V lost 3 bases, J lost 2 bases, and 16 bases lay in between. Germline-derived CDR1 and CDR2 are LNHDA and SQIVND (reference sequence). The CDR3 bases are TGTGCCAGTAGTATCAAGGGGCGGATCTCAAACACCGGGGAGCTGTTTTTT. Its protein product is CASSIKGRISNTGELFF.

As for this clonotype: Sequence at one end of the junction differs from germline and may be a read error. The CDR3 bases are TGTGCCAGCAGCCATGCGACAGTGAACACTGAAACTTTCTTT. As protein: CASSHATVNTETFF. The chain recombines TRBV6-1 with TRBJ1-1; possibly TRBD1 for D (5 bases). This CDR3 has 14 amino acids. Per the germline V gene, CDR1 is MNHNS and CDR2 is SASEGT.

This clonotype was seen many times. The chain combines TRBV6-2 or TRBV6-3 with TRBJ2-1, with 9 bases identical to TRBD1. This CDR3 region has 15 residues. V lost 5 bases, J lost 7 bases, and 9 bases stayed unmatched. CDR1 and CDR2 (germline): MNHEY, SVGEGT. CDR3 sequence: CASSDRDRVRNEQFF. The CDR3 DNA reads TGTGCCAGCAGTGACCGGGACAGGGTTAGGAATGAGCAGTTCTTC.

This sequence joins TRBV5-1 and TRBJ1-6; D is unresolved. Germline-derived CDR1 and CDR2 are SGHRS and YFSETQ. The CDR3 has 13 amino acids. Trimming removed 4 bases from V and 8 bases from J, with 10 bases in between. CDR3 in DNA: TGCGCCAGCAGCCTCCGGACGGATTCACCCCTCCACTTT. It translates to CASSLRTDSPLHF.

About this clonotype itself: Since a much larger clone is just one base distant, this may be a read error. The rearrangement joins TRBV3-1 to TRBJ2-7, with D unresolved. The CDR3 runs to 15 residues. Trimming removed 4 bases from V and 1 base from J, with 14 bases in between. Per germline, CDR1 LGHDT and CDR2 YNNKEL (reference sequence). CDR3 residues: CASSLQARPSYEQYF. CDR3 nucleotide sequence: TGTGCCAGCAGCCTCCAGGCAAGGCCATCCTACGAGCAGTACTTC.

The gene calls are TRBV12-3 or TRBV12-4 and TRBJ2-7; D gene ambiguous. TRBJ2-1 matches the DNA end more closely, so the J call is doubtful. CDR3 size: 13 residues. For the CDR3, the DNA is TGTGCCAGCAGTTTAGTTTACAGCTACGAGCAGTTCTTC. Its protein is CASSLVYSYEQFF.

V is TRBV30 and J is TRBJ2-3; 8 bases match TRBD2. The length of the CDR3 is 14 residues. Germline CDR1 reads GTSNPN; CDR2 reads SVGIG (reference sequence). The junction had 4 bases not matched to a gene; V was cut back by 2 bases and J by 3 bases. DNA for the CDR3: TGTGCCTGGAGTTTAAGCGGGGGAACAGATACGCAGTATTTT. It translates to CAWSLSGGTDTQYF. Variable domain in full (rest from reference TRBV30 and TRBJ2-3): SQTIHQWPATLVQPVGSPLSLECTVEGTSNPNLYWYRQAAGRGLQLLFYSVGIGQISSEVPQNLSASRPQDRQFILSSKKLLLSDSGFYLCAWSLSGGTDTQYFGPGTRLTVL.

The chain is built from TRBV29-1 and TRBJ2-5; D possibly corresponds to TRBD1 (5 bases). Germline V gene lookup returns CDR1 SQVTM and CDR2 ANQGSEA. Trimming left V 0 bases short and J 7 bases short, with 12 bases between. The CDR3 has 13 residues. The CDR3 coding sequence is TGCAGCGTTGAAGATGGGTTAACAGGGACCCAGTACTTC. Protein: CSVEDGLTGTQYF.

This clonotype was observed many times. The chain carries TRBV3-1 and TRBJ1-6; no clear D gene. The CDR3 consists of 13 residues. Per the germline V gene, CDR1 is LGHDT and CDR2 is YNNKEL (reference sequence). Trimming took 2 bases from V and 12 from J, leaving 11 bases between them. The CDR3 bases are TGTGCCAGCAGCCAATCCCCCGACTTACCCCTCCACTTT. Translation: CASSQSPDLPLHF.

In this sample, this clonotype turned up a few times. The chain has TRBV6-5 and TRBJ1-6; 9 bases line up with TRBD1. The germline V gene has CDR1 MNHEY and CDR2 SVGAGI. The junction had 5 bases not matched to a gene; V was cut back by 2 bases and J by 6 bases. The CDR3 totals 16 residues. The CDR3: CASSYADRGSNSPLHF. CDR3 coding DNA: TGTGCCAGCAGTTACGCCGACAGGGGGTCTAATTCACCCCTCCACTTT.

There are many counts of this clonotype. The V call is TRBV20-1, the J call TRBJ2-1; no reliable D call. In germline, CDR1 is DFQATT, CDR2 SNEGSKA (reference sequence). V shed 5 bases and J shed 7 bases, with 18 bases lying between them. The CDR3 is 14 residues long. CDR3 coding DNA: TGCAGTGCTCATCCGGGTTGGAGTTCGAATGAGCAGTTCTTC. Translating gives CSAHPGWSSNEQFF.